One T cell receptor (beta chain) is described in this entry. This record comes from a study of CD8 T cells in Susac syndrome. As for the study in general: About 6 sequenced Susac syndrome patients had clinically active disease, while fewer than 10 were in remission.

With random hexamers, 0.5 to 1 ug RNA was reverse transcribed. The method of amplification for TCR beta CDR3 was immunoSEQ multiplex PCR, covering 54 Vbeta and 13 Jbeta. TCRdb itself ran the immunoSEQ multiplex PCR reads through MiXCR, one entry per CDR3 protein. The sample lists around 230,000 distinct CDR3 sequences; 90% to 96% were seen once. V shed 7 bases and J 4 bases; nucleotides not matched to a gene: 10. The CDR3 extends over 14 amino acids. The germline V gene has CDR1 SQVTM and CDR2 ANQGSEA. The V gene is TRBV29-1, the J gene TRBJ1-3, with 7 bases identical to TRBD1. This TCR was sampled from a human donor with Susac syndrome. The sequenced sample consisted of CD4+ T cells from PBMCs. The CDR3 region has the DNA TGCAGCGCCCAATTAGGGACAGTCGGAAACACCATATATTTT. This gives the protein CSAQLGTVGNTIYF.